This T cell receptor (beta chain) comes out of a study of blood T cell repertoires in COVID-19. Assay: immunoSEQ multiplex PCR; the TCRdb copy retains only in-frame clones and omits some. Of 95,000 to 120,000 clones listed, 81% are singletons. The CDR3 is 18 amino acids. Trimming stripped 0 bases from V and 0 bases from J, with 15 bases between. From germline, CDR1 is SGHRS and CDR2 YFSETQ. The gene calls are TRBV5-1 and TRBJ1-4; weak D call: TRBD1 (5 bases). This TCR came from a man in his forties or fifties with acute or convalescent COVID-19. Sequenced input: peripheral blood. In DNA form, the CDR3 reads TGCGCCAGCAGCTTGGGCCGGACACCCCTTGCAACTAATGAAAAACTGTTTTTT. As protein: CASSLGRTPLATNEKLFF.